This T cell receptor beta chain was captured by sequencing in a study of monozygotic twins with cystic fibrosis. Profiled with immunoSEQ multiplex PCR; TCRdb holds only in-frame clones, not every one. This table has more than 12,000 clones, approximately 81% appearing once. The sequence was collected from a boy between 10 and 17 years old with cystic fibrosis. Sample: blood.

In nucleotides, the CDR3 is TGCAGCGTGGCCGAGGACAGGGGATACCACGAGCAGTACTTC. This encodes CSVAEDRGYHEQYF. This chain links TRBV29-1 with TRBJ2-7, with 9 nucleotides matching TRBD1. The CDR3 is made up of 14 amino acids. The germline V gene encodes CDR1 SQVTM and CDR2 ANQGSEA. Losses at the gene ends were 6 bases for V and 5 bases for J; bases not matched to a gene: 11.